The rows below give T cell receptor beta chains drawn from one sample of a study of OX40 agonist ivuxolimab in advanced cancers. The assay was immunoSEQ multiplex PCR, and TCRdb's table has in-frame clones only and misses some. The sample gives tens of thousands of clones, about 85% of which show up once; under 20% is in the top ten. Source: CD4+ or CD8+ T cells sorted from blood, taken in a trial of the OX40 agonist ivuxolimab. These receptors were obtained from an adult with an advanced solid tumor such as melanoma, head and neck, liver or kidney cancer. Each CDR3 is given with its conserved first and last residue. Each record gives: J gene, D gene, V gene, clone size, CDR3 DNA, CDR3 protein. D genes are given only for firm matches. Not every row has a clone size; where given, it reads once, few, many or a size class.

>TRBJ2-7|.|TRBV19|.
TGTGCCAGTAGTATAAACAGAGATTCCTACGAGCAGTACTTC
CASSINRDSYEQYF
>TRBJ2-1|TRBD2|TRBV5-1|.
TGCGCCAGCAGCTCCGGACTAGCGGGAGGTTTAGGCAATGAGCAGTTCTTC
CASSSGLAGGLGNEQFF
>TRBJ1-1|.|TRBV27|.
TGTGCCAGCAGCATCCTAGGGACGGTGAACACTGAAGCTTTCTTT
CASSILGTVNTEAFF
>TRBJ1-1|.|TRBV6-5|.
TGTGCCAGCAGTGAGGTGTGGGAGAACACTGAAGCTTTCTTT
CASSEVWENTEAFF
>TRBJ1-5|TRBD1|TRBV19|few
TGTGCCAGTGGGGGGACAGGGGGTCAGCCCCAGCATTTT
CASGGTGGQPQHF
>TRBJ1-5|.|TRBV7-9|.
TGTGCCAGCAGTCGCCATCTGGGGGTTCAGCCCCAGCATTTT
CASSRHLGVQPQHF
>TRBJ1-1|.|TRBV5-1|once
TGCGCCAGCAGCCAGGTCCTCCTTAGGAACATGAACACTGAAGCTTTCTTT
CASSQVLLRNMNTEAFF
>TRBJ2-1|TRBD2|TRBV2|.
TGTGCCAGCAGTGAGGGACTAGCGGCCAACAATGAGCAGTTCTTC
CASSEGLAANNEQFF
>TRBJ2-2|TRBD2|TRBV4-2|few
TGTGCCAGCAGCCAAAGTACTAGCGGGAGTGTCGGGGAGCTGTTTTTT
CASSQSTSGSVGELFF
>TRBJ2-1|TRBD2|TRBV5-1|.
TGCGCCAGCAGCTTGGGGACTAGCGGGAGCAATGAGCAGTTCTTC
CASSLGTSGSNEQFF
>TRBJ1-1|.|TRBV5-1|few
TGCGCCAGCAGCCTGGAACTCAACACTGAAGCTTTCTTT
CASSLELNTEAFF
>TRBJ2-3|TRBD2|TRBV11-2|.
TGTGCCAGCAGCTTAGAAGAGGTAGGACTAGCGGGAGAAGTGGGAGATACGCAGTATTTT
CASSLEEVGLAGEVGDTQYF
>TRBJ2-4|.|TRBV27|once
TGTGCCAGCAGTTTAGCGGGTCCATCGGCCAAAAACATTCAGTACTTC
CASSLAGPSAKNIQYF
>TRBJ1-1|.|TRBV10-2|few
TGCGCCAGCAGTGAATGGGGGCATAACACTGAAGCTTTCTTT
CASSEWGHNTEAFF
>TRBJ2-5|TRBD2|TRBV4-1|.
TGCGCCAGCAGCCAAGATAGGGGGACTAGCGGTGGGGGGACCCAGTACTTC
CASSQDRGTSGGGTQYF
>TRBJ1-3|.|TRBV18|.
TGTGCCAGCTCTTCTGGCGGGGGCCAGAGGGGAAACACCATATATTTT
CASSSGGGQRGNTIYF
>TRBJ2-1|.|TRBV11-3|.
TGTGCCAGCAGCTTACTTTCGGTGGGTGGAGATGAGCAGTTCTTC
CASSLLSVGGDEQFF
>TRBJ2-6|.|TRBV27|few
TGTGCCAGCAGAACCCGCGCCAACGTCCTGACTTTC
CASRTRANVLTF
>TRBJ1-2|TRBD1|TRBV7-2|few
TGTGCCAGCAGCTTAGGGGACAGGGGGCGCCTCTATGGCTACACCTTC
CASSLGDRGRLYGYTF
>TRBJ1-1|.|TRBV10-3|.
TGTGCCATCAGCGGAGAGACTACCAACACTGAAGCTTTCTTT
CAISGETTNTEAFF
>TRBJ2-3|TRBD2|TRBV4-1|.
TGCGCCAGCAGCCCCCGCGAACGTAGCGGGAGCACAGATACGCAGTATTTT
CASSPRERSGSTDTQYF
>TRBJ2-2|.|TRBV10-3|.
TGTGCCATCAAGGCGGGTCTAAACGCGAACACCGGGGAGCTGTTTTTT
CAIKAGLNANTGELFF
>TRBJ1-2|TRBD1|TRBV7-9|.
TGTGCCAGCAGCTTCTCCGGGACAGAAGAAGGCTACACCTTC
CASSFSGTEEGYTF
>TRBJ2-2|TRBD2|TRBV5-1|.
TGCGCCAGCAGCTCATTAGCGGGAGCGAACACCGGGGAGCTGTTTTTT
CASSSLAGANTGELFF
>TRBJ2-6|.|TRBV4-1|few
TGCGCCAGCAGCCGAGAGGTAACAACCGGCTCTGGGGCCAACGTCCTGACTTTC
CASSREVTTGSGANVLTF
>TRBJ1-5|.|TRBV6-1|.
TGTGCCAGCGCCCAGGGAGGAGATCAGCCCCAGCATTTT
CASAQGGDQPQHF
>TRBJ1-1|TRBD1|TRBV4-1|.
TGCGCCAGCAGCCAAGAAACGACAGGGGTTCGGACTGAAGCTTTCTTT
CASSQETTGVRTEAFF